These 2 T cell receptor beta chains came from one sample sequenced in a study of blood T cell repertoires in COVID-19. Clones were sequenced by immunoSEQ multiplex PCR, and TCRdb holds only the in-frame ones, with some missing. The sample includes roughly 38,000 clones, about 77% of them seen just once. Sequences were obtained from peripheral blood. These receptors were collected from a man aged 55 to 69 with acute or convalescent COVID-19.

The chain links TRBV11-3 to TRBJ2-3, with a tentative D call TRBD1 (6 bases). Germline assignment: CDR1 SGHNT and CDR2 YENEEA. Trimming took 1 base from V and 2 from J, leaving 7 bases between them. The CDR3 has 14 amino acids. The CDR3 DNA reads TGTGCCAGCAGCTTAGGGGACACCACAGATACGCAGTATTTT. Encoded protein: CASSLGDTTDTQYF.

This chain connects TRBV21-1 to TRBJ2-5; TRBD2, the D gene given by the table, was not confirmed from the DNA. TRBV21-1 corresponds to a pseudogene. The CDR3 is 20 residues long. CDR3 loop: CASSKGWACGLADFQETQYF. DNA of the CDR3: TGTGCCAGCAGCAAAGGTTGGGCTTGTGGACTAGCGGATTTCCAAGAGACCCAGTACTTC.